Given below is one TCR beta chain in context. Its antigen is undetermined. This sample is part of a study of Graves' ophthalmopathy and Graves' hyperthyroidism. Scientists amplified the TCR beta CDR3 regions from RNA transcripts. First-round RT-PCR employed HTBI primers, with a second-round multiplex PCR after it. TCRdb reanalysed the multiplex PCR reads using MiXCR and keeps one entry per CDR3 protein. The sample holds more than 1,000,000 distinct CDR3 sequences, roughly two fifths seen once. Study-wide points: Progression of ophthalmopathy was predicted by the model with 60% to 71% sensitivity and 72.22% specificity.

This CDR3 comprises 13 residues. V was pared by 4 bases and J by 3 bases, with 13 bases between. Per germline, CDR1 SQVTM and CDR2 ANQGSEA. The material sequenced was peripheral blood or thyroid tissue (not recorded which). This clonotype originated in an adult man with Graves' hyperthyroidism. The genes are TRBV29-1 and TRBJ2-7; tentative D call: TRBD1 (5 bases). CDR3 DNA: TGCAGCGTTGCGTTGACAGATGACTACGAGCAGTACTTC. Translated, it gives CSVALTDDYEQYF.